A single sample gave rise to the 20 T cell receptor beta chains below, sequenced in a study of blood T cell repertoires in COVID-19. Measured with immunoSEQ multiplex PCR; TCRdb has only the in-frame clones, and not every one. The data hold about 490,000 clones, with approximately 85% observed a single time. Sequenced input: peripheral blood. These receptors were obtained from a human donor in a cohort sampled during active COVID-19.

This clone came up a few times. The chain employs TRBV3-1 (or the pseudogene TRBV3-2) and TRBJ1-1; 7 bases line up with TRBD1. Germline values: CDR1 LGHDT, CDR2 YNNKEL (reference sequence). CDR3 size: 16 residues. The J segment lost 0 bases and the V segment lost 3 bases, leaving 7 bases of the junction unmatched. The CDR3 coding sequence is TGTGCCAGCAGCCATCCGACAGGGAGCGTGAACACTGAAGCTTTCTTT. Encoded protein: CASSHPTGSVNTEAFF.

The rearrangement joins TRBV7-2 to TRBJ1-6, with TRBD1 matching 9 bases. V trimming: 2 bases; J trimming: 10 bases; junction bases outside the gene matches: 12. CDR3 length: 17 amino acids. CDR1 and CDR2 from the germline V gene are SGHTA and FQGNSA. CDR3 nucleotides: TGTGCCAGCAGCTTAAGGGGACAGGGATATTTGAACTCACCCCTCCACTTT. Its translation is CASSLRGQGYLNSPLHF.

The chain carries TRBV6-5 and TRBJ1-5; D not resolved. Germline V gene lookup returns CDR1 MNHEY and CDR2 SVGAGI. The CDR3 contains 16 residues. Trimming took 0 bases from V and 0 from J, leaving 9 bases between them. The CDR3: CASSYSPDFSNQPQHF. As DNA, the CDR3 is TGTGCCAGCAGTTACTCCCCCGACTTTAGCAATCAGCCCCAGCATTTT.

V gene TRBV18 combines with J gene TRBJ1-1, with D possibly being TRBD1 (5 bases). Deletions cut 1 base from V and 7 bases from J, with 19 bases between. Germline loops: CDR1 KGHSH, CDR2 LQKENI. This CDR3 contains 16 residues. Here the CDR3 reads CASSPLPEWGEVEAFF. The CDR3 DNA is TGTGCCAGCTCACCACTGCCAGAATGGGGGGAGGTTGAAGCTTTCTTT.

CDR3 region: CATSSDRGRANYEQYF. CDR3 DNA sequence: TGTGCCACCAGCAGCGACCGTGGGCGGGCAAACTACGAGCAGTACTTC. The chain joins TRBV15 to TRBJ2-7; possible D gene TRBD2, 5 bases. CDR1 and CDR2 (germline): LNHNV, YYDKDF (reference sequence). CDR3 size: 16 residues. With 3 bases removed from V and 3 bases from J, the gap between germline ends came to 18 bases.

The chain is built from TRBV27 and TRBJ1-1; possibly TRBD1 for D (6 bases). The CDR3 sequence is 14 residues long. Germline values: CDR1 MNHEY, CDR2 SMNVEV (reference sequence). V lost 5 bases and J 1 base, leaving 11 bases between the germline ends. CDR3 in amino acids: CASSRMGQNTEAFF. In DNA, the CDR3 is TGTGCCAGCAGTCGAATGGGACAGAACACTGAAGCTTTCTTT.

The chain is built from TRBV30 and TRBJ2-2; TRBD2 agrees at 7 bases. This CDR3 has 15 amino acids. The ends lost 7 bases at V and 2 bases at J; junction bases unmatched: 10. CDR1 and CDR2 (germline): GTSNPN, SVGIG (reference sequence). Written as DNA, the CDR3 is TGTGCCTATAGACCGGGACTAATTAACACCGGGGAGCTGTTTTTT. Its translation: CAYRPGLINTGELFF.

V is TRBV28 and J is TRBJ2-3; 8 nucleotides align to TRBD1. The CDR3 is made up of 13 amino acids. Losses at the gene ends were 4 bases for V and 8 bases for J; bases not matched to a gene: 5. In germline, CDR1 is MDHEN, CDR2 SYDVKM. CDR3 loop: CASSSSRGLTQYF. CDR3 in DNA: TGTGCCAGCAGTTCGTCCAGGGGGCTTACGCAGTATTTT.

This sequence joins TRBV23-1 and TRBJ2-7; D perhaps matches TRBD1 (5 bases). TRBV23-1 is assigned to the ORF class and has an uncertain function. Trimming took 3 bases from V and 1 from J, leaving 19 bases between them. The CDR3 spans 17 residues. The CDR3 DNA follows: TGCGCCAGCAGTCAGCCCGTAGACAGCCTGATATCCTACGAGCAGTACTTC. Its translation is CASSQPVDSLISYEQYF.

Concerning this clone itself: Lacking the conserved final phenylalanine or tryptophan, this CDR3 likely reflects a read error. No DNA is shown, since the ends of the CDR3 on it are uncertain; the CDR3 is the one TCRdb lists. V and J are TRBV6-1 and TRBJ1-1. Germline V gene sequence: CDR1 MNHNS, CDR2 SASEGT. The CDR3 is 13 residues long, ends included. The CDR3: CASSELGSGSHWL.

This chain links TRBV30 with TRBJ2-3; TRBD2 agrees at 11 bases. Germline loops: CDR1 GTSNPN, CDR2 SVGIG (reference sequence). The CDR3 has 17 amino acids. V gave up 3 bases and J gave up 2 bases; unmatched junction bases: 10. The CDR3 sequence is CAWSRTATSGVTDTQYF. DNA of the CDR3: TGTGCCTGGAGCCGAACTGCGACTAGCGGGGTCACAGATACGCAGTATTTT.

The chain is built from TRBV6-6 and TRBJ2-7; D unclear. V was clipped by 4 bases and J by 3 bases, with 4 bases between them. The CDR3 covers 11 residues. The germline gives CDR1 MNHNY, CDR2 SVGAGI (reference sequence). CDR3 DNA sequence: TGTGCCAGCAGTTTACACTACGAGCAGTACTTC. It is translated as CASSLHYEQYF.

This clone was counted a few times. V is TRBV3-1 (or the pseudogene TRBV3-2) and J is TRBJ2-2; 13 nucleotides match TRBD2. CDR3 length: 17 residues. The J segment lost 2 bases and the V segment lost 6 bases, leaving 6 bases of the junction unmatched. Looked up from germline, CDR1 is LGHDT and CDR2 is YNNKEL (reference sequence). The CDR3 loop is CASRTPGLAGNTGELFF. The CDR3 coding sequence is TGTGCCAGCAGAACCCCGGGACTAGCGGGAAACACCGGGGAGCTGTTTTTT.

The chain is built from TRBV4-1 and TRBJ1-1, with TRBD1 identical over 7 bases. The germline gives CDR1 MGHRA, CDR2 YSYEKL. This CDR3 comprises 15 residues. The junction had 7 bases not matched to a gene; V was cut back by 4 bases and J by 2 bases. CDR3 sequence: CASSLYRDSNTEAFF. CDR3 bases: TGCGCCAGCAGCCTCTACCGGGACAGTAACACTGAAGCTTTCTTT.

This chain uses TRBV29-1 with TRBJ2-7; TRBD1 agrees at 10 bases. CDR1 is SQVTM and CDR2 is ANQGSEA in the germline V gene. This CDR3 spans 13 amino acids. V lost 7 bases to trimming and J lost 5 bases; unmatched junction nucleotides: 8. The CDR3 protein is CSAVPGTGDEQYF. As DNA, the CDR3 is TGCAGCGCCGTTCCCGGGACAGGGGACGAGCAGTACTTC.

This clone occurred a few times. The chain has TRBV7-9 and TRBJ2-2, with 9 nucleotides matching TRBD1. V trimming: 3 bases; J trimming: 6 bases; junction bases outside the gene matches: 5. The CDR3 runs 15 residues. The germline V gene encodes CDR1 SEHNR and CDR2 FQNEAQ (reference sequence). The CDR3 protein is CASSFRDRVPGELFF. For the CDR3, the DNA is TGTGCCAGCAGCTTCCGGGACAGGGTACCCGGGGAGCTGTTTTTT. The complete variable domain, with remaining parts taken from reference TRBV7-9 and TRBJ2-2, reads DTGVSQNPRHKITKRGQNVTFRCDPISEHNRLYWYRQTLGQGPEFLTYFQNEAQLEKSRLLSDRFSAERPKGSFSTLEIQRTEQGDSAMYLCASSFRDRVPGELFFGEGSRLTVL.

The chain couples TRBV2 to TRBJ2-5; 9 bases fit TRBD2. The V gene end was trimmed by 7 bases and the J gene end by 4 bases; junction bases not matched to a gene: 13. CDR3 length: 16 amino acids. Germline V gene lookup returns CDR1 SNHLY and CDR2 FYNNEI. CDR3 region: CASTGIAGASGETQYF. CDR3 nucleotide sequence: TGTGCCAGCACCGGAATAGCGGGAGCATCGGGAGAGACCCAGTACTTC.

This clone was counted once. CDR3 amino acids: CACPRGSSYNEQFF. DNA of the CDR3: TGTGCCTGCCCCCGGGGGAGCTCCTACAATGAGCAGTTCTTC. The genes are TRBV30 and TRBJ2-1, with D possibly being TRBD2 (6 bases). The CDR3 covers 14 residues. Germline values: CDR1 GTSNPN, CDR2 SVGIG (reference sequence). V was cut by 6 bases and J by 0 bases, with 12 bases left in between.

The chain employs TRBV5-4 and TRBJ2-3; 12 nucleotides agree with TRBD2. The germline gives CDR1 SGHNT, CDR2 YYREEE (reference sequence). J lost 5 bases, V lost 4 bases, and 8 bases had no gene match. CDR3 size: 16 residues. The CDR3 protein is CASSPPSGRAGDTQYF. CDR3 sequence (DNA): TGTGCCAGCAGCCCGCCTAGCGGGAGGGCCGGAGATACGCAGTATTTT.

This rearrangement joins TRBV19 to TRBJ2-1, with 10 bases fitting TRBD2. Germline CDR1 LNHDA, CDR2 SQIVND (reference sequence). This CDR3 is built from 16 residues. Trimming cost V 1 base and J 9 bases; bases outside gene matches: 9. The CDR3 reads CASSIVASGSRGEQFF. In DNA, the CDR3 is TGTGCCAGTAGTATAGTGGCTAGCGGGAGTCGCGGTGAGCAGTTCTTC.